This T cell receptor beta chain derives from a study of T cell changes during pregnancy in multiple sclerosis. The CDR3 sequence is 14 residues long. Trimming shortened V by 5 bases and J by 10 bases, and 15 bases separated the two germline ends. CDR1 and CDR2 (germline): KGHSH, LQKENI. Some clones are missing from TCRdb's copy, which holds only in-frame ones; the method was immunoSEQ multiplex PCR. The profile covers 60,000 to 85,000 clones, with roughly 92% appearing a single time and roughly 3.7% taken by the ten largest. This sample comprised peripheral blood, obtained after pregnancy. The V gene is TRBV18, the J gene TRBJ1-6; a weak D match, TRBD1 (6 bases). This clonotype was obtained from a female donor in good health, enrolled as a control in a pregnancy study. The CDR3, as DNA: TGTGCCAGCTCAACTGGACAGCTCGTCTCACCCCTCCACTTT. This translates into CASSTGQLVSPLHF.